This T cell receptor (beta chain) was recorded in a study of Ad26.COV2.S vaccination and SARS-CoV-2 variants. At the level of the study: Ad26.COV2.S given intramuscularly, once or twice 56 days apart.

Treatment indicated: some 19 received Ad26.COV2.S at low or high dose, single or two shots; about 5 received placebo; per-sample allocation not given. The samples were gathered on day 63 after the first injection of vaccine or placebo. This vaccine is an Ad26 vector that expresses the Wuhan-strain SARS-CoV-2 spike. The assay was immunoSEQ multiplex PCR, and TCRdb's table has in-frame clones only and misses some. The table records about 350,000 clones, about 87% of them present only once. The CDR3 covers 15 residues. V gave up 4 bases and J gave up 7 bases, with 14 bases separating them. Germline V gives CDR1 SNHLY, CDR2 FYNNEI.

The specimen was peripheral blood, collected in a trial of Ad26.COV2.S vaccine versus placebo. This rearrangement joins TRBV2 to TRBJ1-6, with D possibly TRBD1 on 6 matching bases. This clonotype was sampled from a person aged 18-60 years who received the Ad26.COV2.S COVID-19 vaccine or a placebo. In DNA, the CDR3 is TGTGCCAGCAGTGTGGGGGGGCCGGGGAATTCACCCCTCCACTTT. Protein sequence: CASSVGGPGNSPLHF.